These 12 T cell receptor beta chains originate from one sample sequenced in a study of CD8+CD57+ T cells in acquired aplastic anemia (dated by TCRdb to between 2018 and 2020). TCRdb lists the instrument as Illumina HiSeq 2000. Genomic DNA served as template for TCR beta VDJ combination and CDR3 sequence profiling. The public sequencing data were trimmed at Q25 with fastp and processed into clonotypes with MiXCR by TCRdb, which kept only in-frame beta chains. Each entry merges the rows of one CDR3 protein and shows their most common DNA and genes. A total of roughly 160,000 distinct CDR3 sequences appear in this sample, under 75% of them only once. Of the sample, 45% to 55% is held by the ten largest clones. The sample was sorted CD4+, CD8+, or CD8+CD57+ T cells (not recorded which) from PBMCs. These receptor sequences come from a human donor in good health.

J is TRBJ2-1 and V is TRBV29-1, with unresolved D. The CDR3 extends over 11 amino acids. Germline CDR1 is SQVTM and CDR2 is ANQGSEA. The germline V and J ends were trimmed by 3 bases and 5 bases, with 5 bases remaining between them. The CDR3 here is CSVDRNNEQFF. The CDR3 DNA is TGCAGCGTTGACAGAAACAATGAGCAGTTCTTC.

This chain connects TRBV5-1 to TRBJ1-6; D is unclear. The V gene's germline CDR1 is SGHRS and CDR2 YFSETQ. The CDR3 runs 12 residues. The V gene lost 0 bases and the J gene lost 10 bases, with 5 bases spanning the gap. The CDR3 here is CASSLEFSPLHF. CDR3 bases: TGCGCCAGCAGCTTGGAGTTCTCACCCCTCCACTTT. The whole variable domain, remainder taken from reference TRBV5-1 and TRBJ1-6, is KAGVTQTPRYLIKTRGQQVTLSCSPISGHRSVSWYQQTPGQGLQFLFEYFSETQRNKGNFPGRFSGRQFSNSRSEMNVSTLELGDSALYLCASSLEFSPLHFGNGTRLTVT.

The sample holds a few counts of this clonotype. The chain carries TRBV20-1 and TRBJ1-4, with TRBD1 as a possible D gene (5 bases). The V end was cut by 3 bases, the J end by 3 bases, with 11 bases between. Germline V CDR1 and CDR2: DFQATT, SNEGSKA (reference sequence). The CDR3 loop spans 14 amino acids. CDR3 DNA sequence: TGCAGTGCTAGGGAAGTAGGGGCTAATGAAAAACTGTTTTTT. Translated: CSAREVGANEKLFF.

The gene calls are TRBV6-1 and TRBJ2-7, with TRBD1 identical over 7 bases. The CDR3 contains 14 residues. Germline trimming cut 6 bases from V and 2 bases from J; bases unmatched to any gene: 7. CDR1 is MNHNS and CDR2 is SASEGT in the germline V gene. CDR3 DNA: TGTGCCAGCAGCCTCTACAGGGGACCCTACGAGCAGTACTTC. Protein product: CASSLYRGPYEQYF.

The gene calls are TRBV20-1 and TRBJ2-7, with 10 bases fitting TRBD2. Germline V gene data show CDR1 as DFQATT and CDR2 as SNEGSKA (reference sequence). The CDR3 loop spans 15 amino acids. Trimming took 0 bases from V and 5 from J; bases not matched to a gene: 7. The CDR3 DNA sequence: TGCAGTGCTAGAGAAGCTAGCGGGAGAGTTCACGAGCAGTACTTC. Amino acids: CSAREASGRVHEQYF.

In this sample, this clonotype turned up many times. V and J are TRBV20-1 and TRBJ2-7, with D perhaps assigned TRBD1 or TRBD2 (5 bases each). CDR1 is DFQATT, CDR2 SNEGSKA, per germline (reference sequence). CDR3 size: 14 residues. V was trimmed by 1 base and J by 4 bases, leaving 14 bases between them. CDR3 sequence (DNA): TGCAGTGCTAGAGTCCAGGGACCCAATTACGAGCAGTACTTC. It is translated as CSARVQGPNYEQYF.

The chain joins TRBV18 to TRBJ2-7, with 7 bases aligning to TRBD1. V lost 3 bases and J lost 2; bases outside the gene matches: 7. This CDR3 has 15 amino acids. Germline V gene lookup returns CDR1 KGHSH and CDR2 LQKENI. The CDR3 region is CASSPAGDRAYEQYF. Here the CDR3 DNA reads TGTGCCAGCTCACCTGCCGGAGACAGGGCCTACGAGCAGTACTTC.

This clonotype appeared many times. This chain links TRBV4-3 with TRBJ1-1; the D gene is possibly TRBD1 (6 bases). CDR3 length: 16 amino acids. The V and J ends lost 1 base and 1 base respectively, with 13 bases between them. Germline assignment: CDR1 LGHNA and CDR2 YSLEER. The CDR3 sequence: CASSQVSLDRNTEAFF. DNA of the CDR3: TGCGCCAGCAGCCAAGTCTCCTTGGACAGGAACACTGAAGCTTTCTTT.

This clonotype was seen many times. The CDR3 protein is CASNLNGDQETQYF. For the CDR3, the DNA is TGTGCCAGCAACCTGAATGGGGACCAAGAGACCCAGTACTTC. The chain carries TRBV9 and TRBJ2-5, with D unclear. V was trimmed by 6 bases and J by 0 bases, leaving 12 bases between them. Germline CDR1 and CDR2: SGDLS and YYNGEE. The CDR3 extends over 14 amino acids.

As regards this clonotype: A single base separates this from a much larger clone, so it may be a read error. The CDR3 DNA reads as TGTGCCAGCAGTGAAAGGGGGGGGAGATCGGATACGCAGTATTTT. As protein: CASSERGGRSDTQYF. The chain employs TRBV2 and TRBJ2-3; perhaps TRBD2 as D (7 bases). V lost 2 bases and J 6 bases, leaving 15 bases between the germline ends. The germline V gene has CDR1 SNHLY and CDR2 FYNNEI. The CDR3 length is 15 residues. The variable domain in full, completed from reference TRBV2 and TRBJ2-3, reads EPEVTQTPSHQVTQMGQEVILRCVPISNHLYFYWYRQILGQKVEFLVSFYNNEISEKSEIFDDQFSVERPDGSNFTLKIRSTKLEDSAMYFCASSERGGRSDTQYFGPGTRLTVL.

This chain uses TRBV7-2 with TRBJ2-1, with D uncertain. Between the trimmed V and J ends, which lost 5 bases and 7 bases, there was a span of 12 bases. This CDR3 comprises 13 residues. CDR1 and CDR2 (germline): SGHTA, FQGNSA. CDR3 protein: CASSDQPGNEQFF. The CDR3 region has the DNA TGTGCCAGCAGCGACCAGCCCGGGAATGAGCAGTTCTTC.

This clonotype has a single count. The chain links TRBV7-8 to TRBJ2-7; unclear D gene. The CDR3 is made up of 13 amino acids. In germline, CDR1 is SGHVS, CDR2 FQNEAQ. V lost 2 bases, J lost 2 bases, and 7 bases lay in between. The CDR3 DNA sequence: TGTGCCAGCAGCTTAAATTCGGCCTACGAGCAGTACTTC. It codes for CASSLNSAYEQYF.